This TCR beta chain was identified in a study of blood T cell repertoires in COVID-19 (dated by TCRdb to about 2020). As for the study more broadly: Collaborator samples came from the United States, Italy and Spain and covered acute and convalescent phases of COVID-19. Subjects who had been exposed to COVID-19, were actively infected with it, or had recovered from it provided the deeply sampled blood TCRbeta repertoires that made up the dataset. The material from the prospective study consisted of cDNA or gDNA derived from T cells, B-cell-depleted T cells, or PBMCs. The repertoires were released in a freely available public database meant as a resource for research on the immune response to SARS-CoV-2. Nearly every sample came with metadata listing a de-identified subject ID, COVID-19 status, age in years and sex. Where available, HLA class I and class II types were obtained from metadata supplied by the sample provider rather than from assay-based typing. Samples came from the ongoing ImmuneRACE study (first 160 participants) plus 1,254 subjects from 6 global collaborators.

The immunoSEQ Assay, a bias-controlled multiplex PCR, was used to amplify TCRbeta CDR3 regions from genomic DNA. In the original analysis: Within the assay, amplification of reference gene primers was used to estimate how many nucleated cells each sample contained. To quantify the absolute abundance of each unique TCRbeta CDR3 rearrangement, sequence reads were collapsed and filtered. For each sample, productive Simpson clonality was calculated as the square root of Simpson's diversity index across productive rearrangements. This immuneACCESS table, as held by TCRdb, lists in-frame sequences with V and J called but not all clones. Of the missing ones, under half trace to an unresolved V gene in checked studies; the others have no known cause. D and trimming were read from the DNA, whereas the V and J calls and clone size are those reported in that table. This sample gives 250,000 to 350,000 clones in total; 87% of them show up just once. Over 6% of the sample goes to the ten largest clones.

The CDR3 covers 14 residues, taking in both the cysteine and the phenylalanine. CDR3 DNA only is kept here, 42 bases in frame from base 1. As encoded in the germline V gene, CDR1 is SGHVS while CDR2 is FQNEAQ. V is reduced by 6 bases and J by 1 base, leaving a spacing of 13 bases between them. As to this clone: The clone's antigen remains unknown. Per-base quality was not reported, and no clone a single base away is much larger than it.

Findings and caveats that apply to the study as a whole: How much clinical and demographic metadata was included differed by source and by participant, and the metadata was provided uncurated.

Participants in the prospective study were enrolled through a virtual design, were aged 18 to 89 years, and lived in fewer than 30 United States geographic areas. In the prospective study, participants were assigned to cohorts based on the clinical history participants reported in a screening survey and a study questionnaire. For ImmuneRACE Cohort 3, a participant was defined as recovered based on two consecutive negative NP/OP PCR tests, clearance by a healthcare professional, or resolution of symptoms. In the prospective study, whole blood, serum and a nasopharyngeal or oropharyngeal swab were collected from each participant by mobile phlebotomists. Prospective study participants could optionally give additional blood draws and questionnaires over an approximately two-month period. Before DNA extraction, prospective study blood samples were shipped either frozen or at room temperature.

The clonotype comes from a woman aged 40-49 years who had recovered from COVID-19. The chain is made from TRBV7-8 and TRBJ2-7, with no confidently assigned D gene. Sequenced input: PBMCs or T cells enriched from blood (not recorded which). The CDR3 reads CASRHPARSYEQYF. The nucleotides are TGTGCCAGCAGACACCCGGCGCGGTCCTACGAGCAGTACTTC.